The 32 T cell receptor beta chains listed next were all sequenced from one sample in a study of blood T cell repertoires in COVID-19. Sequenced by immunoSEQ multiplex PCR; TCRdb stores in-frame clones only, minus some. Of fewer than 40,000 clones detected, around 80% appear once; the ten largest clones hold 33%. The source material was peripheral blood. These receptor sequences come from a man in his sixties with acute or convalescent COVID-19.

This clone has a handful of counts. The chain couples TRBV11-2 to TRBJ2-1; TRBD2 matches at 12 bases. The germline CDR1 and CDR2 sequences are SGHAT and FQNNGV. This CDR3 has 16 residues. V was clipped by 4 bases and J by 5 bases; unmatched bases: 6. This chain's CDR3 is CASSSSRLAGDNEQFF. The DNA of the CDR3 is TGTGCCAGCAGCTCCAGTAGACTAGCGGGAGACAATGAGCAGTTCTTC.

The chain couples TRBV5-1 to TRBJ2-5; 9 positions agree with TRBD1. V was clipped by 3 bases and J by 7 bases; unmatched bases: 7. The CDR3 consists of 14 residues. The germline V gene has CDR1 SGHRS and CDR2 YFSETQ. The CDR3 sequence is CASSSRGQGRTQYF. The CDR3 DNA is TGCGCCAGCAGCTCGAGAGGACAGGGGCGGACCCAGTACTTC.

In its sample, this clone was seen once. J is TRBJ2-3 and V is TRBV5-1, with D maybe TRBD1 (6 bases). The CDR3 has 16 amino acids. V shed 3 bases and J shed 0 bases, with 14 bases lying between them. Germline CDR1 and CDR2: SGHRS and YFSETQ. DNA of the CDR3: TGCGCCAGCAGCTCAAATACAGGGCTGAGCACAGATACGCAGTATTTT. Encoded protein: CASSSNTGLSTDTQYF.

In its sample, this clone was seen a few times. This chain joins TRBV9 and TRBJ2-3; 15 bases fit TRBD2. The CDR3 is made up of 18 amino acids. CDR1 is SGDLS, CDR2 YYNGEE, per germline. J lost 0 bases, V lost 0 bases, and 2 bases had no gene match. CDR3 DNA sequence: TGTGCCAGCAGCGTAGCGGGGACTAGCGGGAGGAGCACAGATACGCAGTATTTT. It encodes CASSVAGTSGRSTDTQYF.

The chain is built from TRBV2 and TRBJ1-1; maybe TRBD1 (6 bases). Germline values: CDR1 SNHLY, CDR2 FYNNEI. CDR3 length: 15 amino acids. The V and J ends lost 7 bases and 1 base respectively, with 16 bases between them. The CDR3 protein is CASKTGGNRNTEAFF. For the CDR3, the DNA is TGTGCCAGCAAGACGGGGGGCAATCGGAACACTGAAGCTTTCTTT.

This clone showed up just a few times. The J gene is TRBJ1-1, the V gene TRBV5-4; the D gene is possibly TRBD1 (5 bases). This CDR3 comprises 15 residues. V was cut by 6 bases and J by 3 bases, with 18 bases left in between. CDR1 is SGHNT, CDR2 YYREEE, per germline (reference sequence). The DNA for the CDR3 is TGTGCCAGCACTCGAATGATTGGGGGGGACACTGAAGCTTTCTTT. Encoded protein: CASTRMIGGDTEAFF.

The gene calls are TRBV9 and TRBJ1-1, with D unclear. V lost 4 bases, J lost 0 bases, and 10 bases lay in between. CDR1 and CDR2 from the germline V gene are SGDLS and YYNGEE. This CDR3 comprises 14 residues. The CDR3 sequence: CASSPSRVNTEAFF. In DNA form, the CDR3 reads TGTGCCAGCAGCCCCTCTCGAGTGAACACTGAAGCTTTCTTT. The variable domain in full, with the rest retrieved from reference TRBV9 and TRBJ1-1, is DSGVTQTPKHLITATGQRVTLRCSPRSGDLSVYWYQQSLDQGLQFLIQYYNGEERAKGNILERFSAQQFPDLHSELNLSSLELGDSALYFCASSPSRVNTEAFFGQGTRLTVV.

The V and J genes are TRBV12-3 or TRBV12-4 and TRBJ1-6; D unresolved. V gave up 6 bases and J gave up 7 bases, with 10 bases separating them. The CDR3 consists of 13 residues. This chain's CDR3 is CASRLSSNSPLHF. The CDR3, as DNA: TGTGCCAGCAGGTTGTCGAGCAATTCACCCCTCCACTTT.

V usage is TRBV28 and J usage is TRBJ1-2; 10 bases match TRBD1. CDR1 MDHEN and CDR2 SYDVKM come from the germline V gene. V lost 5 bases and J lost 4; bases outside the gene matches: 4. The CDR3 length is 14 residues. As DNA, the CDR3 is TGTGCCAGCAGTCCCGGGACAGGGGTCTATGGCTACACCTTC. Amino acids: CASSPGTGVYGYTF.

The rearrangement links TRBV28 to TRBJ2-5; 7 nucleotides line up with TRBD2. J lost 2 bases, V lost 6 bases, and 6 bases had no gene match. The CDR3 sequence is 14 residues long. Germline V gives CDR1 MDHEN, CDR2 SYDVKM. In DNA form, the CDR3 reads TGTGCCAGCAGCGATGGGGGGGGGCAAGAGACCCAGTACTTC. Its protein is CASSDGGGQETQYF.

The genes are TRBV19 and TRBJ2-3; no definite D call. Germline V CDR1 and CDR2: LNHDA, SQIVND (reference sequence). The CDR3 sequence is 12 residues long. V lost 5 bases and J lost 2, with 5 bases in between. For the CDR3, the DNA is TGTGCCAGTAGTCACACCACAGATACGCAGTATTTT. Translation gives CASSHTTDTQYF.

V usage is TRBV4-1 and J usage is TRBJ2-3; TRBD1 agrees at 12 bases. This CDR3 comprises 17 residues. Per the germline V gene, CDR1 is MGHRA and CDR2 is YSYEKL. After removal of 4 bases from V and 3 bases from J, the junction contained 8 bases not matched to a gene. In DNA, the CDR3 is TGCGCCAGCAGCCCCCAGGGGACAGGGGGCATAACAGATACGCAGTATTTT. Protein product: CASSPQGTGGITDTQYF.

CDR3 nucleotide sequence: TGTGCCAGCAGTCCCGACAGGAATAGCAATCAGCCCCAGCATTTT. Encoded protein: CASSPDRNSNQPQHF. This chain joins TRBV6-5 and TRBJ1-5; TRBD1 is a possible D gene (6 bases). V was clipped by 5 bases and J by 0 bases, with 11 bases between them. The CDR3 is 15 residues long. Germline V gene data show CDR1 as MNHEY and CDR2 as SVGAGI.

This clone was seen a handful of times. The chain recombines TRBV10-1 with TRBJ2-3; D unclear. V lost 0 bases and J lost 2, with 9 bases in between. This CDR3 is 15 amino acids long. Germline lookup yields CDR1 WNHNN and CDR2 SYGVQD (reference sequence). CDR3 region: CASSESRALTDTQYF. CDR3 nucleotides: TGCGCCAGCAGTGAGTCTCGAGCTCTCACAGATACGCAGTATTTT.

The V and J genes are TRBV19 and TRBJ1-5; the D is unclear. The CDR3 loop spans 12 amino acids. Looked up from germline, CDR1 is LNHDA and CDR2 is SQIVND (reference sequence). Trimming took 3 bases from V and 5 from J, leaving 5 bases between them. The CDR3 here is CASSIRYQPQHF. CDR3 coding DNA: TGTGCCAGTAGTATCCGGTATCAGCCCCAGCATTTT.

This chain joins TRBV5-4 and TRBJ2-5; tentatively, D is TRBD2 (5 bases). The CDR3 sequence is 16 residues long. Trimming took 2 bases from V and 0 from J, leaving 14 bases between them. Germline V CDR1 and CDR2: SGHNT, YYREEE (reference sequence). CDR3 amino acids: CASSLAGLGHQETQYF. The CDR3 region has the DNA TGTGCCAGCAGCTTAGCAGGACTCGGACACCAAGAGACCCAGTACTTC.

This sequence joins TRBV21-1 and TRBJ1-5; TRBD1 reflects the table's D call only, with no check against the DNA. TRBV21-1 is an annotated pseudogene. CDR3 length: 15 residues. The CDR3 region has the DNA TGTGCCAGCAGCGCGGACAAGATTAGCAATCAGCCCCAGCATTTT. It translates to CASSADKISNQPQHF.

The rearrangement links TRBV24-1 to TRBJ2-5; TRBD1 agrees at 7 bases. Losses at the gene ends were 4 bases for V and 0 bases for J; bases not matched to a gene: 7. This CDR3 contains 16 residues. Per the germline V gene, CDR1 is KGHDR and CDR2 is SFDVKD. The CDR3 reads CATSDRSGGYQETQYF. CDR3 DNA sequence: TGTGCCACCAGTGACCGGTCAGGGGGATACCAAGAGACCCAGTACTTC.

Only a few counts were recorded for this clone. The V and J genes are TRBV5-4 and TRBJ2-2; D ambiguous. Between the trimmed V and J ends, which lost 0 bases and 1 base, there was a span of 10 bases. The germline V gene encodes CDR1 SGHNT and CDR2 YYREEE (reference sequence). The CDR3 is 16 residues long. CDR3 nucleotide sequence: TGTGCCAGCAGCTTGGCCGGGTTTGGGAACACCGGGGAGCTGTTTTTT. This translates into CASSLAGFGNTGELFF.

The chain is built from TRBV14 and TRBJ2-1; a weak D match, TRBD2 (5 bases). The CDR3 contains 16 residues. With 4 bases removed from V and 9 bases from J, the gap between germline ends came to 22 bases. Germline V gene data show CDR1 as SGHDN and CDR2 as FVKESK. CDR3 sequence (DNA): TGTGCCAGCAGCCCCGCGGGCTGGGGAATATTGGGTGAGCAGTTCTTC. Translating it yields CASSPAGWGILGEQFF.

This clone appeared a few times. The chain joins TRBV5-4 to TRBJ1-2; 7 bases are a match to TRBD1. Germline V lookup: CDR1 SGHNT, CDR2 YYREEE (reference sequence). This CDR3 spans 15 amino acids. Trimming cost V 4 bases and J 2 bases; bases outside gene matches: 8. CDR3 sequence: CASSRTGTANYGYTF. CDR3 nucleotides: TGTGCCAGCAGCCGAACCGGGACAGCCAACTATGGCTACACCTTC. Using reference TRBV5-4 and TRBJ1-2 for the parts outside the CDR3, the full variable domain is ETGVTQSPTHLIKTRGQQVTLRCSSQSGHNTVSWYQQALGQGPQFIFQYYREEENGRGNFPPRFSGLQFPNYSSELNVNALELDDSALYLCASSRTGTANYGYTFGSGTRLTVV.

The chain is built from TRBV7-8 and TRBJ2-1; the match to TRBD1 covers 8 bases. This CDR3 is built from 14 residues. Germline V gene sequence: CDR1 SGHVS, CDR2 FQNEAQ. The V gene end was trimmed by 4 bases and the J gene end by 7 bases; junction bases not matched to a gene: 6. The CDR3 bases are TGTGCCAGCAGCTCGTCCCGGGACAGGAATGAGCAGTTCTTC. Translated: CASSSSRDRNEQFF.

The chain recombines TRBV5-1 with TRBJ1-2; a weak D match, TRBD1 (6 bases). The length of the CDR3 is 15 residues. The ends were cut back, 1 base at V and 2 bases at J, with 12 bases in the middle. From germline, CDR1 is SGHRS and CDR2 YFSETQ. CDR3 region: CASSLTGPNNYGYTF. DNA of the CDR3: TGCGCCAGCAGCTTGACAGGGCCAAACAACTATGGCTACACCTTC.

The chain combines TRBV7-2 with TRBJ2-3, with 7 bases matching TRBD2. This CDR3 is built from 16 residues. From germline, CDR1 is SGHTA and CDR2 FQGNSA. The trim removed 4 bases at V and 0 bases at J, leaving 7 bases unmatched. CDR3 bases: TGTGCCAGCAGCTCCACCGGGACTACGAGCACAGATACGCAGTATTTT. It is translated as CASSSTGTTSTDTQYF.

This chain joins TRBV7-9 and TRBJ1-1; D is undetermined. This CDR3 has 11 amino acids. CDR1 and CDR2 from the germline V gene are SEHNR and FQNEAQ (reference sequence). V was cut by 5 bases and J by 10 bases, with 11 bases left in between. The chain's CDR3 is CASSHGRGAFF. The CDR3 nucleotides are TGTGCCAGCAGCCACGGACGGGGAGCTTTCTTT.

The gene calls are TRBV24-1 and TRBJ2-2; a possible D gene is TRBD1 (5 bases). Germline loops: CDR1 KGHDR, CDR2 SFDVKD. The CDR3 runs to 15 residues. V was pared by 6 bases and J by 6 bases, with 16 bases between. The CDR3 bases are TGTGCCACCAGTAAGGGGAACTATTCTCCCGGGGAGCTGTTTTTT. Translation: CATSKGNYSPGELFF.

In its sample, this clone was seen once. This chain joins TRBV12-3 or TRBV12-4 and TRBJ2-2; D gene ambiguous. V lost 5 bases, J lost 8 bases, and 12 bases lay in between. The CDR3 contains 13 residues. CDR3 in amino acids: CASSASRYGELFF. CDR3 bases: TGTGCCAGCAGTGCCTCCCGGTATGGGGAGCTGTTTTTT.

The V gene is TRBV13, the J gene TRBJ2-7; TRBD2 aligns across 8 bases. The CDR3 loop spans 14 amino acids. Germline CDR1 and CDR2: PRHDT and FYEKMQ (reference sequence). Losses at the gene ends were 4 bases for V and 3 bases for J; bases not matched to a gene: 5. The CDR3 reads CASSSGLAVYEQYF. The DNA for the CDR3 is TGTGCCAGCAGCTCCGGACTAGCCGTCTACGAGCAGTACTTC.

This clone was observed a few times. CDR3 region: CASMYSPAGNEQFF. CDR3 DNA sequence: TGTGCCAGCATGTACAGCCCCGCGGGGAATGAGCAGTTCTTC. The V and J genes are TRBV2 and TRBJ2-1; a possible D gene is TRBD2 (6 bases). Between the trimmed V and J ends, which lost 7 bases and 7 bases, there was a span of 17 bases. CDR3 size: 14 residues. CDR1 SNHLY and CDR2 FYNNEI come from the germline V gene.

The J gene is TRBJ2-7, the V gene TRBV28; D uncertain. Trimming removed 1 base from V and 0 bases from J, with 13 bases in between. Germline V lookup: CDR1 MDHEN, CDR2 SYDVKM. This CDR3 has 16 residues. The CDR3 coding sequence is TGTGCCAGCAGTTTATTCGGGTCCTATAGCTCCTACGAGCAGTACTTC. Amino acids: CASSLFGSYSSYEQYF.

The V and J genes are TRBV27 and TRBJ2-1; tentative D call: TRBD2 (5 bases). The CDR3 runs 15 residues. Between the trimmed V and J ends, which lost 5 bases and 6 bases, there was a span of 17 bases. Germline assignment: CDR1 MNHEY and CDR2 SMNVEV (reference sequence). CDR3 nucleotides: TGTGCCAGCAGTCCTTTCCCCGGACGGGGCAATGAGCAGTTCTTC. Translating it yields CASSPFPGRGNEQFF.

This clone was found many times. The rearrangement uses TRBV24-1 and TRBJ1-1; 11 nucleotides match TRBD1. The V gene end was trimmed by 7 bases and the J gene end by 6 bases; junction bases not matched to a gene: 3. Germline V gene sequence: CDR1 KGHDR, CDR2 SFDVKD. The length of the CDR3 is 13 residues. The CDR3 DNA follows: TGTGCCACCAGGGCGGGACAGGGGGCTGAAGCTTTCTTT. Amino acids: CATRAGQGAEAFF.